These 21 T cell receptor beta chains share one sample of origin, sequenced in a study of blood T cell repertoires in COVID-19. Assay: immunoSEQ multiplex PCR; the TCRdb copy retains only in-frame clones and omits some. The table shows 45,000 to 60,000 clones, with more than 85% occurring only once. Sequenced: peripheral blood. The receptors here all came from a human donor with active COVID-19. The donor label of this sample is uncertain.

The gene calls are TRBV10-2 and TRBJ2-5, with TRBD2 matching over 8 bases. Germline values: CDR1 WSHSY, CDR2 SAAADI. This CDR3 contains 15 residues. Germline trimming cut 4 bases from V and 4 bases from J; bases unmatched to any gene: 8. As DNA, the CDR3 is TGCGCCAGCAGTGCTATAGCGGGATTAGGAGAGACCCAGTACTTC. Its protein is CASSAIAGLGETQYF.

This chain joins TRBV16 and TRBJ1-3, with 8 bases identical to TRBD1. The junction had 2 bases not matched to a gene; V was cut back by 2 bases and J by 2 bases. The CDR3 sequence is 15 residues long. Germline CDR1 is KGHSY and CDR2 is FQNENV. As DNA, the CDR3 is TGTGCCAGCAGCCAAGACAGGGGTCCTGGAAACACCATATATTTT. This codes for CASSQDRGPGNTIYF.

The chain links TRBV2 to TRBJ1-5; TRBD1 might be the D (5 bases). V shed 0 bases and J shed 7 bases, with 16 bases lying between them. The length of the CDR3 is 16 residues. The germline gives CDR1 SNHLY, CDR2 FYNNEI. The CDR3 DNA reads as TGTGCCAGCAGTGAAGCGCTCGGGGGGGTAGAGCAGCCCCAGCATTTT. The encoded protein is CASSEALGGVEQPQHF.

The chain joins TRBV7-2 to TRBJ1-2, with a weak D call TRBD1 (6 bases). Trimming left V 5 bases short and J 7 bases short, with 14 bases between. This CDR3 comprises 13 residues. Germline CDR1 and CDR2: SGHTA and FQGNSA. For the CDR3, the DNA is TGTGCCAGCAGCAGCACACTCAGGGGTGGCTACACCTTC. Protein sequence: CASSSTLRGGYTF.

The J gene is TRBJ1-4, the V gene TRBV28, with 7 bases matching TRBD1. CDR1 is MDHEN and CDR2 is SYDVKM in the germline V gene. Trimming at V came to 6 bases and at J to 7 bases, leaving 14 bases not matched to a gene. The CDR3 sequence is 16 residues long. CDR3: CASSPQGAGTAEKLFF. In DNA, the CDR3 is TGTGCCAGCAGCCCTCAAGGTGCTGGGACAGCTGAAAAACTGTTTTTT.

This clone was counted a few times. This sequence joins TRBV6-4 and TRBJ2-3; 8 nucleotides line up with TRBD2. The length of the CDR3 is 14 residues. The ends lost 3 bases at V and 1 base at J; junction bases unmatched: 0. In germline, CDR1 is MRHNA, CDR2 SNTAGT. This CDR3 reads CASSERGGTDTQYF. Here the CDR3 DNA reads TGTGCCAGCAGTGAGCGGGGGGGCACAGATACGCAGTATTTT.

The chain employs TRBV5-1 and TRBJ1-1, with D perhaps TRBD1 (6 bases). CDR1 is SGHRS and CDR2 is YFSETQ in the germline V gene. Trimming removed 0 bases from V and 9 bases from J, with 12 bases in between. CDR3 size: 13 residues. CDR3 amino acids: CASSLEGQGQAFF. The CDR3, as DNA: TGCGCCAGCAGCTTGGAGGGACAAGGACAAGCTTTCTTT.

In this sample, this clone turned up once. The V gene is TRBV4-2, the J gene TRBJ2-7; 16 bases are a match to TRBD2. After removal of 0 bases from V and 5 bases from J, the junction contained 4 bases not matched to a gene. CDR1 LGHNA and CDR2 YNFKEQ come from the germline V gene. The CDR3 is made up of 17 amino acids. In DNA, the CDR3 is TGTGCCAGCAGCCAAGACACCGGGACTAGCGGGAGGGACGAGCAGTACTTC. This encodes CASSQDTGTSGRDEQYF.

The chain couples TRBV24-1 to TRBJ2-1; 8 nucleotides align to TRBD1. CDR3 length equals 15 residues. V shed 6 bases and J 6 bases; nucleotides not matched to a gene: 9. Germline V gene lookup returns CDR1 KGHDR and CDR2 SFDVKD. CDR3: CATSSQGAPTNEQFF. CDR3 sequence (DNA): TGTGCCACCAGTTCCCAGGGGGCGCCTACCAATGAGCAGTTCTTC.

The chain carries TRBV4-1 and TRBJ1-3, with D unclear. CDR3 length: 16 residues. Germline V lookup: CDR1 MGHRA, CDR2 YSYEKL. Trimming removed 1 base from V and 0 bases from J, with 10 bases in between. The CDR3 DNA is TGCGCCAGCAGCCAAGGAAGCGGAACCTCTGGAAACACCATATATTTT. Amino acid sequence: CASSQGSGTSGNTIYF.

The chain has TRBV9 and TRBJ2-1; TRBD1 might be the D (6 bases). Germline CDR1 SGDLS, CDR2 YYNGEE. The CDR3 contains 18 residues. Deletions cut 4 bases from V and 0 bases from J, with 20 bases between. The CDR3 spells CASSIALGAASSYNEQFF. Written as DNA, the CDR3 is TGTGCCAGCAGCATAGCCCTGGGGGCGGCCAGCTCCTACAATGAGCAGTTCTTC.

The chain has TRBV27 and TRBJ2-7; 15 nucleotides agree with TRBD2. Trimming took 3 bases from V and 7 from J; bases not matched to a gene: 4. Germline V CDR1 and CDR2: MNHEY, SMNVEV (reference sequence). This CDR3 spans 15 amino acids. In DNA, the CDR3 is TGTGCCAGCAGTTTCCTTGGACTAGCGGGGGGGGAGCAGTACTTC. This sequence encodes CASSFLGLAGGEQYF.

A few counts support this clone. This chain connects TRBV5-4 to TRBJ1-2; no firm D call. The germline V gene encodes CDR1 SGHNT and CDR2 YYREEE (reference sequence). The CDR3 consists of 13 residues. Deletions cut 4 bases from V and 8 bases from J, with 15 bases between. CDR3 coding DNA: TGTGCCAGCAGCCAGAATTCTGCGGGAGGCTACACCTTC. This codes for CASSQNSAGGYTF.

The genes are TRBV5-6 and TRBJ2-5, with 10 bases fitting TRBD2. The CDR3 is 16 residues long. Unmatched junction bases numbered 9, after V lost 2 bases and J lost 5 bases. The germline gives CDR1 SGHDT, CDR2 YYEEEE. CDR3 in DNA: TGTGCCAGCAGCTTCCCTAAGCGGGAGGGCCTGGAGACCCAGTACTTC. Its translation is CASSFPKREGLETQYF.

The rearrangement links TRBV5-5 to TRBJ2-2, with D possibly being TRBD2 (7 bases). CDR3 length equals 16 residues. The germline gives CDR1 SGHKS, CDR2 YYEKEE (reference sequence). V lost 7 bases and J 4 bases, leaving 20 bases between the germline ends. As DNA, the CDR3 is TGTGCCAGCCGCCCATTGGGGGGGGGCGGCACCGGGGAGCTGTTTTTT. It encodes CASRPLGGGGTGELFF.

In its sample, this clone was seen a few times. J is TRBJ2-1 and V is TRBV11-2; 9 nucleotides align to TRBD1. V dropped 4 bases and J dropped 3; count of bases not matched to a gene: 7. The CDR3 spans 16 residues. Germline V CDR1 and CDR2: SGHAT, FQNNGV. CDR3 DNA: TGTGCCAGCAGCTCCCGGACAGGGGTTGGCTACAATGAGCAGTTCTTC. Its protein product is CASSSRTGVGYNEQFF.

This chain connects TRBV30 to TRBJ1-2; possible D gene TRBD1, 6 bases. Germline V gives CDR1 GTSNPN, CDR2 SVGIG (reference sequence). V was trimmed by 2 bases and J by 7 bases, leaving 11 bases between them. This CDR3 comprises 12 residues. CDR3 loop: CAWSLRGAGYTF. In DNA, the CDR3 is TGTGCCTGGAGTCTCCGGGGGGCTGGCTACACCTTC.

The chain recombines TRBV30 with TRBJ2-1, with D possibly being TRBD1 (5 bases). The V and J ends lost 0 bases and 15 bases respectively, with 15 bases between them. Germline loops: CDR1 GTSNPN, CDR2 SVGIG (reference sequence). This CDR3 contains 12 residues. For the CDR3, the DNA is TGTGCCTGGAGTGTGCAGGGTAATACCCTGTTCTTC. Residues: CAWSVQGNTLFF.

The V and J genes are TRBV9 and TRBJ1-4; no definite D call. Per germline, CDR1 SGDLS and CDR2 YYNGEE. The CDR3 is 12 residues long. The V end was cut by 3 bases, the J end by 4 bases, with 4 bases between. The CDR3 region has the DNA TGTGCCAGCAGCGGGAGTAATGAAAAACTGTTTTTT. It specifies CASSGSNEKLFF.

The chain has TRBV21-1 and TRBJ2-2; no DNA check was done on the table's D call, TRBD2. TRBV21-1 is marked as a pseudogene. The CDR3 spans 17 residues. CDR3 sequence reads: CASSKRTSGRNTGELFF. CDR3 nucleotide sequence: TGTGCCAGCAGCAAAAGGACTAGCGGGAGGAACACCGGGGAGCTGTTTTTT.

This chain joins TRBV27 and TRBJ1-1, with 11 bases that match TRBD1. This CDR3 is 20 amino acids long. The germline V gene encodes CDR1 MNHEY and CDR2 SMNVEV (reference sequence). V was clipped by 5 bases and J by 0 bases; unmatched bases: 17. CDR3 bases: TGTGCCAGCAGTCCCAGTTGCTCCGGGACAGGGGGTGGATTGAACACTGAAGCTTTCTTT. It translates to CASSPSCSGTGGGLNTEAFF.